A single sample is the source of the 20 T cell receptor beta chains below, sequenced in a study of blood T cell repertoires in COVID-19 (dated by TCRdb to the early 2020s). Library method: the immunoSEQ multiplex PCR assay. This immuneACCESS table, as held by TCRdb, lists in-frame sequences with V and J called but not all clones. Of the missing ones, under half trace to an unresolved V gene in checked studies; the others have no known cause. Recorded for this sample are around 140,000 clones; 75% to 90% of them occurred a single time. The top ten clonotypes cover 40% to 55% of the sample. The sequencing input was peripheral blood. Receptors originate from a human donor in a cohort sampled during active COVID-19.

This CDR3 is CASKKLAGTSTDTQYF. In DNA, the CDR3 is TGTGCCAGCAAAAAATTAGCGGGTACTAGCACAGATACGCAGTATTTT. V usage is TRBV2 and J usage is TRBJ2-3, with TRBD2 matching over 7 bases. The length of the CDR3 is 16 residues. Germline loops: CDR1 SNHLY, CDR2 FYNNEI. V lost 7 bases to trimming and J lost 0 bases; unmatched junction nucleotides: 10.

As concerns this clone: One junction end does not reproduce the germline sequence, and a read error may be involved. In nucleotides, the CDR3 is TGTGCCCGCAGGGGGCGGATCAAAGAGCAGTACTTC. Translated: CARRGRIKEQYF. This chain links TRBV7-2 with TRBJ2-7, with 8 bases that match TRBD1. Germline loops: CDR1 SGHTA, CDR2 FQGNSA. This CDR3 has 12 amino acids.

The chain employs TRBV6-6 and TRBJ1-3, with TRBD1 matching over 7 bases. CDR3 length equals 15 residues. Germline V lookup: CDR1 MNHNY, CDR2 SVGAGI (reference sequence). The V segment lost 4 bases and the J segment 0 bases; nucleotides outside the gene matches: 3. The CDR3: CASSSGGSSGNTIYF. For the CDR3, the DNA is TGTGCCAGCAGTTCAGGGGGATCCTCTGGAAACACCATATATTTT.

The chain carries TRBV9 and TRBJ2-2; D unresolved. This CDR3 has 15 residues. V lost 4 bases, J lost 1 base, and 11 bases lay in between. Germline CDR1 SGDLS, CDR2 YYNGEE. As DNA, the CDR3 is TGTGCCAGCAGCCCAGGTACCAGGAACACCGGGGAGCTGTTTTTT. As protein: CASSPGTRNTGELFF. The full variable domain, its missing parts supplied by reference TRBV9 and TRBJ2-2, is DSGVTQTPKHLITATGQRVTLRCSPRSGDLSVYWYQQSLDQGLQFLIQYYNGEERAKGNILERFSAQQFPDLHSELNLSSLELGDSALYFCASSPGTRNTGELFFGEGSRLTVL.

The V and J genes are TRBV29-1 and TRBJ2-7; the D gene is possibly TRBD2 (5 bases). CDR1 and CDR2 (germline): SQVTM, ANQGSEA. V dropped 7 bases and J dropped 6 bases, with 16 bases sitting between them. This CDR3 contains 12 residues. Written as DNA, the CDR3 is TGCAGCGGTGGAAACATTGGAGGCGAGCAGTACTTC. Its translation: CSGGNIGGEQYF.

The chain carries TRBV7-9 and TRBJ1-2; TRBD1 matches at 9 bases. Germline V lookup: CDR1 SEHNR, CDR2 FQNEAQ (reference sequence). The CDR3 runs 13 residues. Losses at the gene ends were 3 bases for V and 8 bases for J; bases not matched to a gene: 4. The CDR3 here is CASSFGQGHGYTF. CDR3 in DNA: TGTGCCAGCAGCTTCGGACAGGGGCACGGCTACACCTTC. The variable domain in full, completed from reference TRBV7-9 and TRBJ1-2, reads DTGVSQNPRHKITKRGQNVTFRCDPISEHNRLYWYRQTLGQGPEFLTYFQNEAQLEKSRLLSDRFSAERPKGSFSTLEIQRTEQGDSAMYLCASSFGQGHGYTFGSGTRLTVV.

This clone was counted once. The chain carries TRBV5-1 and TRBJ1-3; maybe TRBD1 (6 bases). This CDR3 is built from 14 residues. The germline CDR1 and CDR2 sequences are SGHRS and YFSETQ. The V end lost 8 bases, the J end lost 0 bases, and 12 bases lay between the germline ends. The CDR3 nucleotides read TGCGCCAGTCAACAGGGCCCCTCTGGAAACACCATATATTTT. This codes for CASQQGPSGNTIYF.

The chain couples TRBV2 to TRBJ2-7; D ambiguous. The length of the CDR3 is 15 residues. V was trimmed by 3 bases and J by 0 bases, leaving 12 bases between them. Germline CDR1 is SNHLY and CDR2 is FYNNEI. CDR3 nucleotide sequence: TGTGCCAGCAGTGATCCTCGGTTAAGCTCCTACGAGCAGTACGTC. Protein: CASSDPRLSSYEQYV.

The J gene is TRBJ2-1, the V gene TRBV28, with a possible D match to TRBD2 (6 bases). The CDR3 is 10 residues long. V dropped 6 bases and J dropped 13 bases, with 10 bases sitting between them. Germline lookup yields CDR1 MDHEN and CDR2 SYDVKM. The CDR3 nucleotides read TGTGCCAGCAGCCGGGAGCGTCAGTTCTTC. The encoded protein is CASSRERQFF.

This rearrangement joins TRBV4-2 to TRBJ1-5; D is possibly TRBD1 (5 bases). CDR3 length: 15 amino acids. The V end lost 0 bases, the J end lost 6 bases, and 12 bases lay between the germline ends. CDR1 is LGHNA, CDR2 YNFKEQ, per germline. The CDR3 region has the DNA TGTGCCAGCAGCCAAGAGGCAAGGGGAGGTCAGCCCCAGCATTTT. It translates to CASSQEARGGQPQHF.

V and J are TRBV7-9 and TRBJ2-5, with 8 bases that match TRBD2. V dropped 2 bases and J dropped 1; count of bases not matched to a gene: 3. Germline-derived CDR1 and CDR2 are SEHNR and FQNEAQ (reference sequence). The CDR3 consists of 15 residues. Written as DNA, the CDR3 is TGTGCCAGCAGCTTAATAGCGGGGCCCCAAGAGACCCAGTACTTC. As protein: CASSLIAGPQETQYF.

V usage is TRBV11-3 and J usage is TRBJ2-1; TRBD2 agrees at 10 bases. V gave up 6 bases and J gave up 10 bases; unmatched junction bases: 9. CDR3 size: 14 residues. Germline lookup yields CDR1 SGHNT and CDR2 YENEEA. CDR3 nucleotide sequence: TGTGCCAGCAGGCCTCTAGCGGGGGCGGGAGAGCAGTTCTTC. This translates into CASRPLAGAGEQFF. Full variable domain (outside the CDR3, taken from reference TRBV11-3 and TRBJ2-1): EAGVVQSPRYKIIEKKQPVAFWCNPISGHNTLYWYLQNLGQGPELLIRYENEEAVDDSQLPKDRFSAERLKGVDSTLKIQPAELGDSAVYLCASRPLAGAGEQFFGPGTRLTVL.

This rearrangement joins TRBV7-6 to TRBJ2-6; D gene ambiguous. Germline V gene lookup returns CDR1 SGHVS and CDR2 FNYEAQ. V lost 2 bases, J lost 0 bases, and 14 bases lay in between. CDR3 length: 18 amino acids. In DNA form, the CDR3 reads TGTGCCAGCAGCTTATCCCAGCCCAGGCCCTCTGGGGCCAACGTCCTGACTTTC. Encoded protein: CASSLSQPRPSGANVLTF.

The chain employs TRBV2 and TRBJ1-1; 8 positions match TRBD1. CDR3 length equals 12 residues. The ends lost 11 bases at V and 5 bases at J; junction bases unmatched: 7. CDR1 is SNHLY, CDR2 FYNNEI, per germline. The CDR3 DNA is TGTGCCTGCCGGGACAGGTTAACTGAAGCTTTCTTT. It translates to CACRDRLTEAFF.

The rearrangement links TRBV4-1 to TRBJ2-1; weak D call: TRBD2 (5 bases). V lost 0 bases and J lost 9, with 12 bases in between. The CDR3 spans 14 residues. Germline CDR1 MGHRA, CDR2 YSYEKL. The CDR3 DNA follows: TGCGCCAGCAGCCAAGAAATGGCTAGCCTTGAGCAGTTCTTC. Residues: CASSQEMASLEQFF.

The V and J genes are TRBV18 and TRBJ1-5, with 9 bases aligning to TRBD1. The germline CDR1 and CDR2 sequences are KGHSH and LQKENI. V lost 4 bases, J lost 3 bases, and 4 bases stayed unmatched. The CDR3 has 15 amino acids. The CDR3, as DNA: TGTGCCAGCTCACAAGGACAGGGGTTCAATCAGCCCCAGCATTTT. Its protein is CASSQGQGFNQPQHF. Together with reference TRBV18 and TRBJ1-5, the CDR3 gives the full variable domain: NAGVMQNPRHLVRRRGQEARLRCSPMKGHSHVYWYRQLPEEGLKFMVYLQKENIIDESGMPKERFSAEFPKEGPSILRIQQVVRGDSAAYFCASSQGQGFNQPQHFGDGTRLSIL.

The chain combines TRBV6-5 with TRBJ2-1, with D maybe TRBD1 (5 bases). This CDR3 region has 16 residues. V was cut by 2 bases and J by 2 bases, with 13 bases left in between. Germline CDR1 is MNHEY and CDR2 is SVGAGI. The CDR3 reads CASSYPTRATYNEQFF. The CDR3, as DNA: TGTGCCAGCAGTTACCCGACCAGGGCCACCTACAATGAGCAGTTCTTC.

This clone is a singleton in its sample. The genes are TRBV9 and TRBJ1-1; D possibly corresponds to TRBD1 (6 bases). This CDR3 is 15 amino acids long. Germline-derived CDR1 and CDR2 are SGDLS and YYNGEE. V gave up 0 bases and J gave up 1 base, with 10 bases separating them. The CDR3 DNA is TGTGCCAGCAGCGTAGAGGACAGCAAGAACACTGAAGCTTTCTTT. Its protein product is CASSVEDSKNTEAFF.

In nucleotides, the CDR3 is TGTGCCAGCTCACCAAACACCTACAATGAGCAGTTCTTC. Protein product: CASSPNTYNEQFF. The genes are TRBV18 and TRBJ2-1; D ambiguous. CDR1 and CDR2 from the germline V gene are KGHSH and LQKENI. This CDR3 spans 13 amino acids. Trimming removed 2 bases from V and 2 bases from J, with 4 bases in between.

The chain joins TRBV18 to TRBJ2-6; D unresolved. This CDR3 region has 16 residues. Looked up from germline, CDR1 is KGHSH and CDR2 is LQKENI. Trimming shortened V by 0 bases and J by 1 base, and 7 bases separated the two germline ends. The CDR3 DNA follows: TGTGCCAGCTCACCACCGTTCCAATCTGGGGCCAACGTCCTGACTTTC. Translated: CASSPPFQSGANVLTF.